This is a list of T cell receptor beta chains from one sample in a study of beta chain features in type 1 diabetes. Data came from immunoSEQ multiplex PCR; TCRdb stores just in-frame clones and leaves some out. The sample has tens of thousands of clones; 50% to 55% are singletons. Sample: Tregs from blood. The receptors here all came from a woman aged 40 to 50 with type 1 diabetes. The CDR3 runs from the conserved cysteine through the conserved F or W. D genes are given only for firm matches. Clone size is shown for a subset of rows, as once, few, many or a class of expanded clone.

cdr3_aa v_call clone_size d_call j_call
CASSYGRGAGNTIYF TRBV6-5 few - TRBJ1-3
CASSNIAGNTGELFF TRBV28 - - TRBJ2-2
CASSFGSQGSQPQHF TRBV2 - - TRBJ1-5
CASSSSGLSTDTQYF TRBV2 few - TRBJ2-3
CASSASGTGGEAFF TRBV9 few TRBD1 TRBJ1-1
CSVRTAQATIYF TRBV29-1 once - TRBJ1-3
CASSGGQGAIEKLFF TRBV5-8 - TRBD1 TRBJ1-4
CASRMGTGNQPQHF TRBV2 - TRBD1 TRBJ1-5
CASSQDISGIYYGYTF TRBV4-3 - - TRBJ1-2
CASSSYYSNQPQHF TRBV6-6 - - TRBJ1-5
CASSYTERGRADTQYF TRBV6-5 - - TRBJ2-3
CASSRTGEDTEAFF TRBV18 - - TRBJ1-1
CASSAAIQGRGAFF TRBV6-5 - - TRBJ1-1
CASSPSRGTSSSYNEQFF TRBV28 once - TRBJ2-1
CASSQSWTGTTTDTQYF TRBV4-2 - TRBD1 TRBJ2-3
CASSLGPYNEQFF TRBV7-9 few - TRBJ2-1
CASSEALAGARGTEAFF TRBV2 - - TRBJ1-1
CASESGTAYEQYF TRBV28 - TRBD1 TRBJ2-7
CASSYGTGQYEQYF TRBV5-1 - TRBD1 TRBJ2-7
CASSLVAAGELFF TRBV28 many - TRBJ2-2
CASSQGGRDTGELFF TRBV7-3 - - TRBJ2-2
CASTPGGHGELFF TRBV28 once - TRBJ2-2
CSVPGTGDLYEQYF TRBV29-1 - TRBD1 TRBJ2-7
CASSGVGGTEAFF TRBV18 few - TRBJ1-1
CASSLQSGYTF TRBV5-4 medium-sized - TRBJ1-2
CASSGRGGDQPQHF TRBV6-1 - - TRBJ1-5
CASSGVGTGAHEQFF TRBV9 - TRBD1 TRBJ2-1
CASSFGGNTEAFF TRBV7-3 - - TRBJ1-1
CASSLDLGQSNQPQHF TRBV28 - - TRBJ1-5
CASSFRGLFEKLFF TRBV28 - - TRBJ1-4
CASSLGGGRRGDTQYF TRBV7-2 - - TRBJ2-3
CASSFQGVAKNIQYF TRBV27 - TRBD1 TRBJ2-4
CASSDDLQGSYEQYF TRBV25-1 - - TRBJ2-7
CASRGQTATTEKLFF TRBV2 once TRBD1 TRBJ1-4
CASSSDILGSPLHF TRBV14 - - TRBJ1-6
CASSDSWAAYSPLHF TRBV2 - - TRBJ1-6
CASSQDRDRGGQPQHF TRBV4-1 - TRBD1 TRBJ1-5
CASSPPGDQGDTQYF TRBV28 few - TRBJ2-3
CASSPGLAGAVETQYF TRBV28 - TRBD2 TRBJ2-5
CASMGQYTEAFF TRBV2 - TRBD1 TRBJ1-1
CASSRGGSNQPQHF TRBV5-1 few - TRBJ1-5
CASRVAGQETQYF TRBV7-9 - TRBD2 TRBJ2-5
CASSPQAAQLLTDTQYF TRBV4-2 - - TRBJ2-3
CASSPYEGGEAFF TRBV27 - - TRBJ1-1
CASSFSGPNTEAFF TRBV5-1 once - TRBJ1-1
CASSQLAGAQDTQYF TRBV7-9 - TRBD2 TRBJ2-3
CASSPGQVRETQYF TRBV7-2 - TRBD1 TRBJ2-5
CAWSHPTGQNEKLFF TRBV30 few TRBD1 TRBJ1-4